One sample yielded the 14 T cell receptor beta chains listed below, sequenced in a study of blood T cell repertoires in COVID-19. Assay used: immunoSEQ multiplex PCR; TCRdb lists only in-frame clones, some missing. This sample carries under 200,000 clones, roughly nine tenths of them seen once, and the ten largest clones take roughly 9.8%. Sequences were obtained from peripheral blood. The receptors stem from a woman aged 60-75 years with COVID-19, enrolled during active disease.

The chain recombines TRBV5-5 with TRBJ1-1; D unresolved. V dropped 2 bases and J dropped 4 bases, with 15 bases sitting between them. CDR3 length: 15 residues. CDR1 is SGHKS and CDR2 is YYEKEE in the germline V gene (reference sequence). The CDR3 region is CASSFSYREPTEAFF. CDR3 DNA: TGTGCCAGCAGCTTCTCGTACAGAGAGCCCACTGAAGCTTTCTTT.

The CDR3 sequence: CAIKAGERSGANVLTF. The CDR3 DNA is TGTGCCATCAAGGCGGGGGAACGCTCTGGGGCCAACGTCCTGACTTTC. This rearrangement joins TRBV10-3 to TRBJ2-6; 7 nucleotides line up with TRBD2. Trimming took 7 bases from V and 0 from J; bases not matched to a gene: 6. CDR1 and CDR2 from the germline V gene are ENHRY and SYGVKD. The CDR3 has 16 amino acids.

This chain uses TRBV27 with TRBJ2-1; 7 nucleotides line up with TRBD1. With 6 bases clipped from V and 0 bases from J, the junction kept 11 bases outside the gene matches. The CDR3 consists of 17 residues. CDR1 and CDR2 from the germline V gene are MNHEY and SMNVEV (reference sequence). The CDR3 sequence is CASSLLGTASSYNEQFF. As DNA, the CDR3 is TGTGCCAGCAGCTTGTTGGGGACAGCGTCCTCCTACAATGAGCAGTTCTTC.

This chain uses TRBV11-3 with TRBJ2-7; 8 bases are a match to TRBD2. The CDR3 consists of 13 residues. J was trimmed by 6 bases and V by 3 bases; bases with no gene match: 4. The germline gives CDR1 SGHNT, CDR2 YENEEA. DNA for the CDR3: TGTGCCAGCAGCTTCACTAGCGGTAGCGAGCAGTACTTC. This encodes CASSFTSGSEQYF.

The chain is built from TRBV28 and TRBJ2-7, with 9 bases matching TRBD2. The trim removed 5 bases at V and 2 bases at J, leaving 7 bases unmatched. This CDR3 comprises 15 residues. Germline values: CDR1 MDHEN, CDR2 SYDVKM. This chain's CDR3 is CASSPMTSGTYEQYF. The CDR3 region has the DNA TGTGCCAGCAGTCCAATGACTAGCGGAACCTACGAGCAGTACTTC. Drawing the rest from reference TRBV28 and TRBJ2-7, the complete variable domain is DVKVTQSSRYLVKRTGEKVFLECVQDMDHENMFWYRQDPGLGLRLIYFSYDVKMKEKGDIPEGYSVSREKKERFSLILESASTNQTSMYLCASSPMTSGTYEQYFGPGTRLTVT.

V is TRBV19 and J is TRBJ1-4; TRBD1 matches at 9 bases. The CDR3 contains 16 residues. J gave up 5 bases and V 6 bases, and 10 bases lay outside the gene matches. Germline CDR1 LNHDA, CDR2 SQIVND (reference sequence). CDR3 region: CASRDRGGLLNEKLFF. In DNA, the CDR3 is TGTGCCAGTAGAGACAGGGGGGGACTCCTAAATGAAAAACTGTTTTTT.

The table lists this clone with a few counts. V is TRBV29-1 and J is TRBJ2-7, with D hard to call. The CDR3 contains 15 residues. Looked up from germline, CDR1 is SQVTM and CDR2 is ANQGSEA. The V end was cut by 7 bases, the J end by 2 bases, with 21 bases between. CDR3 nucleotides: TGCAGCGCCCGAGGCATCAATGGTCGAACCTACGAGCAGTACTTC. Amino acid sequence: CSARGINGRTYEQYF.

The V gene is TRBV4-2, the J gene TRBJ2-7; 7 bases align to TRBD2. Trimming cost V 0 bases and J 1 base; bases outside gene matches: 3. Germline V gene data show CDR1 as LGHNA and CDR2 as YNFKEQ. The CDR3 has 15 residues. The CDR3 here is CASSQDRSGSYEQYF. CDR3 nucleotides: TGTGCCAGCAGCCAAGATCGTAGCGGGTCCTACGAGCAGTACTTC.

This chain connects TRBV7-2 to TRBJ1-1; D is possibly TRBD1 (6 bases). Between the trimmed V and J ends, which lost 5 bases and 5 bases, there was a span of 15 bases. Germline V gene lookup returns CDR1 SGHTA and CDR2 FQGNSA. The CDR3 sequence is 14 residues long. Here the CDR3 DNA reads TGTGCCAGCAGCGGGGGGGGCAAGGGAACTGAAGCTTTCTTT. Protein sequence: CASSGGGKGTEAFF.

The chain employs TRBV7-2 and TRBJ2-7, with 7 nucleotides matching TRBD1. CDR1 is SGHTA, CDR2 FQGNSA, per germline. V was pared by 3 bases and J by 2 bases, with 10 bases of the junction left unmatched. The CDR3 is made up of 16 amino acids. In DNA, the CDR3 is TGTGCCAGCAGCTTTAAGGGGGCCGGGACAGCCTACGAGCAGTACTTC. Protein product: CASSFKGAGTAYEQYF.

The chain has TRBV5-6 and TRBJ2-1, with 8 bases that match TRBD1. CDR1 and CDR2 from the germline V gene are SGHDT and YYEEEE. V shed 3 bases and J 2 bases; nucleotides not matched to a gene: 4. The CDR3 totals 15 residues. CDR3 amino acids: CASSSQGAPYNEQFF. CDR3 DNA sequence: TGTGCCAGCAGCTCCCAGGGGGCCCCCTACAATGAGCAGTTCTTC.

This chain joins TRBV7-2 and TRBJ2-7; 12 bases align to TRBD2. CDR3 length: 16 residues. Germline V gene lookup returns CDR1 SGHTA and CDR2 FQGNSA. Losses at the gene ends were 1 base for V and 6 bases for J; bases not matched to a gene: 7. The CDR3 coding sequence is TGTGCCAGCAGCTTAGAAGCTAGCGGGAGGGGAACCGAGCAGTACTTC. Translated: CASSLEASGRGTEQYF.

The rearrangement uses TRBV7-9 and TRBJ1-2; 7 bases are shared with TRBD1. With V trimmed by 5 bases and J by 6 bases, 9 bases remained unmatched. This CDR3 is built from 14 residues. Germline-derived CDR1 and CDR2 are SEHNR and FQNEAQ (reference sequence). The DNA of the CDR3 is TGTGCCAGCAGCCCCCGACAGGGAGGCGATGGCTACACCTTC. Its translation: CASSPRQGGDGYTF.

The CDR3 coding sequence is TGTGCCAGCAGCTCCCGACATCCTGGGGCCAACGTCCTGACTTTC. Its translation: CASSSRHPGANVLTF. The chain is built from TRBV9 and TRBJ2-6; D ambiguous. This CDR3 spans 15 amino acids. Trimming removed 4 bases from V and 2 bases from J, with 10 bases in between. Germline loops: CDR1 SGDLS, CDR2 YYNGEE.